The 14 T cell receptor beta chains in this list originate from one sample, sequenced in a study of post-analysis software for immune sequencing data. Study-wide findings and caveats: There were several TRBV segments more frequent in patients than controls, and TRBV5-6, TRBV5-1 and TRBV20-1 were among them.

Prepared TCR beta cDNA libraries contained unique molecular identifiers. Each CDR3 protein is one row after TCRdb ran MiXCR on the PCR reads. The sample has about 540,000 distinct CDR3 sequences, around 31% seen once. These TCRs' antigens remain unknown. The source material was blood. These receptors were collected from a girl aged 2 to 17 with multiple sclerosis.

This clonotype was detected a few times. The rearrangement uses TRBV28 and TRBJ2-3; D possibly corresponds to TRBD1 (7 bases). Germline values: CDR1 MDHEN, CDR2 SYDVKM. The CDR3 is 16 amino acids. Deletions cut 1 base from V and 9 bases from J, with 20 bases between. In nucleotides, the CDR3 is TGTGCCAGCAGTTTATCTGGGACAGAAGACGCGGGAACGCAGTATTTT. This codes for CASSLSGTEDAGTQYF.

The V call is TRBV25-1, the J call TRBJ2-7; a weak D match, TRBD1 (5 bases). The V end lost 5 bases, the J end lost 8 bases, and 16 bases lay between the germline ends. In germline, CDR1 is MGHDK, CDR2 SYGVNS. CDR3 length: 13 residues. The CDR3 loop is CASSHGAGWKQYF. CDR3 coding DNA: TGTGCCAGCAGTCATGGGGCAGGATGGAAGCAGTACTTC.

A remark on this clonotype: The conserved final phenylalanine or tryptophan is absent from the CDR3, which likely points to a read error. The genes are TRBV5-1 and TRBJ2-3; 11 bases match TRBD1. Germline CDR1 is SGHRS and CDR2 is YFSETQ. V was clipped by 2 bases and J by 0 bases; unmatched bases: 2. The CDR3 has 16 residues. CDR3 nucleotide sequence: TGCGCCAGCAGCTTCGGGACAGGGGGAAGCACAGATACGCAGTATTTG. It specifies CASSFGTGGSTDTQYL.

This clonotype came up a few times. This chain connects TRBV10-3 to TRBJ2-3; 10 nucleotides match TRBD2. The CDR3 runs 15 residues. Germline loops: CDR1 ENHRY, CDR2 SYGVKD. The J segment lost 3 bases and the V segment lost 4 bases, leaving 4 bases of the junction unmatched. The CDR3 here is CAISASGGRTDTQYF. Written as DNA, the CDR3 is TGTGCCATCAGTGCTAGCGGGGGAAGGACAGATACGCAGTATTTT.

This chain joins TRBV12-3 or TRBV12-4 and TRBJ1-2, with TRBD1 identical over 8 bases. The CDR3 is 14 amino acids. After removal of 5 bases from V and 4 bases from J, the junction contained 6 bases not matched to a gene. DNA of the CDR3: TGTGCCAGCAGTCCTACAGGGGGTGTCTATGGCTACACCTTC. Translating it yields CASSPTGGVYGYTF.

With regard to this clonotype: The junction departs from germline at one end; a sequencing error may be responsible. The chain employs TRBV20-1 and TRBJ2-1; D may be TRBD2 (6 bases). CDR3 length: 17 amino acids. Looked up from germline, CDR1 is DFQATT and CDR2 is SNEGSKA (reference sequence). CDR3 in DNA: TGCAGTGCTAGAGATACCCGACGAGGAGCGGGCTACAATGGGCAGTTCTTC. This sequence encodes CSARDTRRGAGYNGQFF.

This clonotype was seen a few times. This chain joins TRBV29-1 and TRBJ2-1; TRBD2 agrees at 10 bases. Germline V gene lookup returns CDR1 SQVTM and CDR2 ANQGSEA. The CDR3 sequence is 19 residues long. The junction had 19 bases not matched to a gene; V was cut back by 7 bases and J by 1 base. CDR3 sequence: CSDIDRKAGGPLSYNEQFF. In nucleotides, the CDR3 is TGCAGCGACATAGACAGGAAAGCGGGGGGGCCCCTTTCCTACAATGAGCAGTTCTTC.

The chain joins TRBV7-2 to TRBJ2-3, with TRBD2 matching 8 bases. CDR1 and CDR2 (germline): SGHTA, FQGNSA. V dropped 3 bases and J dropped 1; count of bases not matched to a gene: 3. The CDR3 totals 15 residues. The CDR3 nucleotides read TGTGCCAGCAGCTTCGGACTAGCTGGCACAGATACGCAGTATTTT. The encoded protein is CASSFGLAGTDTQYF. Looking up the rest from reference TRBV7-2 and TRBJ2-3 gives the full variable domain: GAGVSQSPSNKVTEKGKDVELRCDPISGHTALYWYRQSLGQGLEFLIYFQGNSAPDKSGLPSDRFSAERTGGSVSTLTIQRTQQEDSAVYLCASSFGLAGTDTQYFGPGTRLTVL.

In this sample, this clonotype turned up a few times. V is TRBV29-1 and J is TRBJ2-2; no clear D gene. CDR3 length equals 10 residues. The germline CDR1 and CDR2 sequences are SQVTM and ANQGSEA. Trimming shortened V by 6 bases and J by 1 base, and 0 bases separated the two germline ends. The chain's CDR3 is CSVNTGELFF. CDR3 coding DNA: TGCAGCGTGAACACCGGGGAGCTGTTTTTT.

This chain uses TRBV7-3 with TRBJ2-7, with 9 bases matching TRBD2. Germline lookup yields CDR1 SGHTA and CDR2 FQGTGA. The CDR3 sequence is 18 residues long. With V trimmed by 5 bases and J by 7 bases, 21 bases remained unmatched. CDR3 DNA sequence: TGTGCCAGCAGCGCAATCAGCGGAGCTAGCGGGGCCGTCAATGAGCAGTACTTC. It translates to CASSAISGASGAVNEQYF.

This clonotype has a handful of counts. The chain links TRBV20-1 to TRBJ2-3; TRBD2 might be the D (7 bases). This CDR3 region has 14 residues. The V end lost 4 bases, the J end lost 8 bases, and 19 bases lay between the germline ends. Per germline, CDR1 DFQATT and CDR2 SNEGSKA (reference sequence). The CDR3 DNA reads TGCAGTGCTACCCTTCGGCGGGGGCAGGGTACGCAGTATTTT. Residues: CSATLRRGQGTQYF.

The CDR3 is CSARAESAYQETQYF. The CDR3 DNA reads as TGCAGTGCTAGAGCGGAATCGGCGTACCAAGAGACCCAGTACTTC. The chain uses TRBV20-1 and TRBJ2-7, with no clear D. The end of the DNA fits TRBJ2-5 better, so the J call may be wrong. CDR1 is DFQATT, CDR2 SNEGSKA, per germline (reference sequence). CDR3 length: 15 residues.

In its sample, this clonotype was seen a few times. This rearrangement joins TRBV7-8 to TRBJ1-1, with TRBD1 matching over 10 bases. Germline loops: CDR1 SGHVS, CDR2 FQNEAQ. After removal of 5 bases from V and 10 bases from J, the junction contained 4 bases not matched to a gene. The CDR3 extends over 12 amino acids. The CDR3 DNA reads TGTGCCAGCAGCAAGGGGGACAGGGGAGCTTTCTTT. This gives the protein CASSKGDRGAFF.

The chain couples TRBV12-3 or TRBV12-4 to TRBJ2-4; TRBD2 agrees at 8 bases. V shed 5 bases, J shed 2 bases, and the junction held 8 bases outside the gene matches. This CDR3 region has 16 residues. CDR3 amino acids: CASSGSGVGTKNIQYF. As DNA, the CDR3 is TGTGCCAGCAGTGGTAGCGGGGTAGGGACCAAAAACATTCAGTACTTC.